The rows below give T cell receptor beta chains drawn from one sample of a study of blood T cell repertoires in COVID-19. Some clones are missing from TCRdb's copy, which holds only in-frame ones; the method was immunoSEQ multiplex PCR. Of about 330,000 clones in the sample, about 83% are singletons; the top ten hold approximately 1.1%. The sequencing sample was made of peripheral blood. The source of these receptors is a woman aged 45-60 years with acute or convalescent COVID-19. The CDR3 runs from the conserved cysteine through the conserved F or W. The order of the fields is V gene, D gene, clone size, J gene, CDR3 protein, CDR3 DNA. A D gene is named only where the DNA matches it firmly. Size is omitted from some rows. Given values are once, few, many or a class for expanded clones.

TRBV29-1,-,few,TRBJ1-2,CSSGQDYGYTF,TGCAGCAGCGGCCAGGATTATGGCTACACCTTC
TRBV28,-,-,TRBJ1-2,CASSYPGALYSYGYTF,TGTGCCAGCAGTTACCCAGGGGCGCTCTATAGCTATGGCTACACCTTC
TRBV12-5,-,-,TRBJ2-2,CASGSPGVNTGELFF,TGTGCTAGTGGTTCCCCGGGGGTGAACACCGGGGAGCTGTTTTTT
TRBV6-5,-,-,TRBJ2-2,CASRRTFTTGELFF,TGTGCCAGCAGGAGGACATTCACCACCGGGGAGCTGTTTTTT
TRBV4-1,TRBD1,-,TRBJ1-1,CASSQATYRGGTEAFF,TGCGCCAGCAGCCAAGCGACTTACAGGGGAGGCACTGAAGCTTTCTTT
TRBV27,TRBD1,-,TRBJ1-1,CASSPGQGWDTEAFF,TGTGCCAGCAGTCCGGGACAGGGTTGGGACACTGAAGCTTTCTTT
TRBV29-1,TRBD1,-,TRBJ1-2,CSVPNDRDNYGYTF,TGCAGCGTTCCCAACGACAGGGATAACTATGGCTACACCTTC
TRBV27,-,-,TRBJ2-7,CASSLNGATYEQYF,TGTGCCAGCAGTTTAAATGGGGCGACCTACGAGCAGTACTTC
TRBV3-1/TRBV3-2,-,-,TRBJ2-4,CASSQEGGGVAKNIQYF,TGTGCCAGCAGCCAAGAGGGGGGGGGCGTAGCCAAAAACATTCAGTACTTC
TRBV18,-,-,TRBJ2-1,CASSPPSGSSEQFF,TGTGCCAGCTCACCACCGTCAGGGTCGAGTGAGCAGTTCTTC
TRBV11-2,-,-,TRBJ2-5,CASSLRVVEETQYF,TGTGCCAGCAGCTTAAGAGTAGTGGAAGAGACCCAGTACTTC
TRBV7-2,-,-,TRBJ2-7,CASSLAPIGGGYEQYF,TGTGCCAGCAGCTTAGCCCCAATCGGGGGTGGCTACGAGCAGTACTTC
TRBV11-2,TRBD2,-,TRBJ2-1,CASSLSGTTYNEQFF,TGTGCCAGCAGCTTAAGCGGGACCACCTACAATGAGCAGTTCTTC
TRBV9,-,-,TRBJ2-7,CASSVMAGGAYEQYF,TGTGCCAGCAGCGTAATGGCCGGGGGTGCCTACGAGCAGTACTTC
TRBV10-1,-,-,TRBJ2-5,CASGRPETQYF,TGCGCCAGCGGGAGGCCAGAGACCCAGTACTTC
TRBV7-8,-,-,TRBJ1-5,CASSQTDYQPQHF,TGTGCCAGCAGCCAGACAGATTATCAGCCCCAGCATTTT
TRBV9,TRBD2,-,TRBJ2-1,CASRASGSSYNEQFF,TGTGCCAGCAGGGCTAGCGGGAGCTCCTACAATGAGCAGTTCTTC
TRBV5-1,TRBD1,many,TRBJ2-3,CASSWDSGKDTQYF,TGCGCCAGCAGCTGGGACAGCGGTAAAGATACGCAGTATTTT
TRBV5-1,TRBD1,-,TRBJ1-3,CASSTGTGLDGNTIYF,TGCGCCAGCAGCACCGGGACAGGGCTGGACGGAAACACCATATATTTT
TRBV12-3/TRBV12-4,TRBD1,-,TRBJ2-1,CASSLDRGPEQFF,TGTGCCAGCAGTCTAGACAGGGGGCCCGAGCAGTTCTTC
TRBV25-1,-,once,TRBJ2-7,CASSDPGGSSYEQYF,TGTGCCAGCAGTGACCCCGGAGGGAGCTCCTACGAGCAGTACTTC
TRBV5-6,TRBD2,-,TRBJ2-1,CASSLVSSGTYNEQFF,TGTGCCAGCAGCTTGGTTAGTAGCGGGACGTACAATGAGCAGTTCTTC
TRBV12-3/TRBV12-4,-,once,TRBJ1-4,CASSLVSNEKLFF,TGTGCCAGCAGTTTAGTCTCTAATGAAAAACTGTTTTTT
TRBV4-1,TRBD1,-,TRBJ2-7,CASSLLGQGWDEQYF,TGCGCCAGCAGCCTCTTGGGACAGGGCTGGGATGAGCAGTACTTC
TRBV5-4,TRBD2,-,TRBJ2-3,CASSLVGTSGGPESDTQYF,TGTGCCAGCAGCTTGGTGGGGACTAGCGGGGGCCCAGAGTCAGATACGCAGTATTTT
TRBV11-2,TRBD1,-,TRBJ2-5,CASSWMGQSQETQYF,TGTGCCAGCAGCTGGATGGGACAGTCCCAAGAGACCCAGTACTTC
TRBV5-6,TRBD2,-,TRBJ2-7,CASSLGGLAKYEQYF,TGTGCCAGCAGCTTGGGCGGACTAGCGAAATACGAGCAGTACTTC
TRBV7-9,-,-,TRBJ1-6,CASRRKTESPLHF,TGTGCCAGCAGGAGGAAGACGGAATCACCCCTCCACTTT
TRBV7-9,TRBD2,-,TRBJ2-5,CASSPSSLALTQETQYF,TGTGCCAGCAGCCCTAGCTCACTAGCGCTAACACAAGAGACCCAGTACTTC
TRBV3-1/TRBV3-2,TRBD2,-,TRBJ2-5,CASSLRTSGGRETQYF,TGTGCCAGCAGCCTTAGGACTAGCGGGGGTCGAGAGACCCAGTACTTC
TRBV9,-,-,TRBJ1-6,CASSVGGAAYNSPLHF,TGTGCCAGCAGCGTAGGTGGGGCGGCCTATAATTCACCCCTCCACTTT
TRBV5-6,TRBD1,-,TRBJ1-2,CASSPGTGGYYGYTF,TGTGCCAGCAGCCCCGGGACAGGGGGATACTATGGCTACACCTTC
TRBV27,-,-,TRBJ1-6,CASSPGGGHGGSPLHF,TGTGCCAGCAGTCCGGGAGGGGGACACGGGGGTTCACCCCTCCACTTT
TRBV27,-,-,TRBJ2-3,CASSPSGVTDTQYF,TGTGCCAGCAGCCCCTCAGGGGTCACAGATACGCAGTATTTT
TRBV25-1,-,-,TRBJ1-6,CASSDTGNSPLHF,TGTGCCAGCAGTGATACAGGGAATTCACCCCTCCACTTT
TRBV4-2,TRBD2,-,TRBJ2-2,CASSQVPGTSGGTGELFF,TGTGCCAGCAGCCAAGTCCCCGGGACTAGCGGGGGCACCGGGGAGCTGTTTTTT
TRBV30,TRBD1,-,TRBJ1-5,CAWSRGQGDQPQHF,TGTGCCTGGAGTCGCGGACAGGGAGATCAGCCCCAGCATTTT
TRBV30,TRBD1,-,TRBJ1-3,CALRDRLLSGNTIYF,TGTGCCTTACGGGACAGACTCCTCTCTGGAAACACCATATATTTT
TRBV18,TRBD1,-,TRBJ1-1,CASSTLGQSEAFF,TGTGCCAGCTCAACACTGGGACAGAGCGAAGCTTTCTTT
TRBV6-5,-,-,TRBJ1-4,CASSYSRGREKLFF,TGTGCCAGCAGTTACTCGAGAGGGAGGGAAAAACTGTTTTTT
TRBV5-1,TRBD2,-,TRBJ2-3,CASSLAVAGGNTQYF,TGCGCCAGCAGCTTGGCCGTAGCGGGAGGCAATACGCAGTATTTT
TRBV3-1/TRBV3-2,-,-,TRBJ1-1,CASSYRGGKDTEAFF,TGTGCCAGCAGCTACCGGGGGGGGAAGGACACTGAAGCTTTCTTT
TRBV5-6,TRBD2,-,TRBJ2-5,CASSPTSGAQETQYF,TGTGCCAGCAGCCCGACTAGCGGGGCCCAAGAGACCCAGTACTTC
TRBV10-1,TRBD1,-,TRBJ1-1,CASSKTGGVNEAFF,TGCGCCAGCAGTAAAACAGGGGGTGTTAATGAAGCTTTCTTT
TRBV7-3,TRBD2,-,TRBJ2-1,CASSSMGRERDEQFF,TGTGCCAGCAGCTCAATGGGGCGGGAGAGGGATGAGCAGTTCTTC
TRBV4-3,TRBD1,few,TRBJ1-2,CASSQEWKTGWGGYTF,TGCGCCAGCAGCCAAGAATGGAAGACAGGGTGGGGTGGCTACACCTTC
TRBV2,-,-,TRBJ1-3,CASSPSQDGNTIYF,TGTGCCAGCAGTCCCTCCCAGGATGGAAACACCATATATTTT
TRBV3-1/TRBV3-2,TRBD1,-,TRBJ1-1,CASSHFGQGITEAFF,TGTGCCAGCAGCCACTTCGGACAGGGGATCACTGAAGCTTTCTTT
TRBV5-1,-,-,TRBJ2-5,CASSPTGPQETQYF,TGCGCCAGCAGCCCGACAGGACCTCAAGAGACCCAGTACTTC
TRBV6-2/TRBV6-3,-,once,TRBJ2-2,CASSRTRQENTGELFF,TGTGCCAGCAGCCGAACGCGACAGGAGAACACCGGGGAGCTGTTTTTT
TRBV7-2,-,-,TRBJ1-2,CASSFSSRGGYTF,TGTGCCAGCAGCTTTTCAAGCCGGGGGGGCTACACCTTC
TRBV28,-,-,TRBJ1-2,CASTSGAGGYTF,TGTGCCAGCACTTCAGGGGCGGGTGGCTACACCTTC
TRBV24-1,-,-,TRBJ1-2,CATSHGQLTRGYTF,TGTGCCACCAGTCACGGACAGCTAACTAGGGGCTACACCTTC
TRBV11-2,TRBD1,-,TRBJ1-3,CASSPGDRLISGNTIYF,TGTGCCAGCAGCCCCGGGGACAGGCTTATCTCTGGAAACACCATATATTTT
TRBV20-1,-,-,TRBJ2-5,CSASFGREGETQYF,TGCAGTGCTAGTTTTGGGCGAGAGGGTGAGACCCAGTACTTC
TRBV5-1,TRBD2,-,TRBJ2-5,CASSTTSGIQETQYF,TGCGCCAGCAGTACGACTAGCGGGATCCAAGAGACCCAGTACTTC
TRBV19,TRBD1,-,TRBJ1-3,CASTRGQGETIYF,TGTGCCAGTACCCGAGGACAGGGAGAAACCATATATTTT
TRBV5-1,-,-,TRBJ1-2,CASRVGSTPGSYTF,TGCGCCAGCAGGGTAGGGTCAACCCCCGGGAGCTACACCTTC